The clone carrying this T cell receptor beta chain was counted between two and nine times. TCR beta CDR3 regions were amplified from RNA transcripts. First-round RT-PCR with HTBI primers amplified the TCR CDR3 region. Using its own MiXCR run on the multiplex PCR reads, TCRdb lists one record per CDR3 protein. The table includes hundreds of thousands of distinct CDR3 sequences, about 17% detected once. This sample stems from a study of T cells in Graves' hyperthyroidism and ophthalmopathy. Sequenced: blood. The source of this sequence is a woman aged 45-59 years with Graves' hyperthyroidism that later progressed to Graves' ophthalmopathy.

The CDR3 DNA sequence: TGTGCCAGCAGTTTCTGGTATTCGGGAGATACGCAGTATTTT. Its translation is CASSFWYSGDTQYF. The chain joins TRBV12-3 or TRBV12-4 to TRBJ2-3; D remains unclear. The V end lost 3 bases, the J end lost 5 bases, and 12 bases lay between the germline ends. CDR3 length: 14 residues.